This T cell receptor (beta chain) comes out of a study of regulatory T cells in long-lasting Graves disease. The CDR3 has 13 residues. V was pared by 6 bases and J by 3 bases, with 8 bases of the junction left unmatched. Germline assignment: CDR1 SQVTM and CDR2 ANQGSEA. Ten or more counts support this clonotype. Time point given: newly diagnosed GD, antithyroid drugs for less than 3 months. After RNA was extracted from PBMCs, the TCR library was made from it. CDR3 regions were amplified by Arm-PCR using iRepertoire HTBI primers to build TCR beta libraries. Via MiXCR, TCRdb re-called the multiplex PCR reads, giving one row per CDR3 protein. The sample contains fewer than 500,000 distinct CDR3 sequences, about 16% of which appear only once. These sequences were also reported in another study, on T cells in Graves' hyperthyroidism and ophthalmopathy. From that study: The TCR CDR3 was amplified in a first-round RT-PCR using the HTBI primer set.

The chain has TRBV29-1 and TRBJ2-7, with 7 bases lining up with TRBD1. Specimen: peripheral blood mononuclear cells (PBMCs), collected at new diagnosis, from a patient treated with antithyroid drugs. This clonotype originated in a man aged 40-50 years with Graves disease. The CDR3 is CSVCRTGDYEQYF. The CDR3, as DNA: TGCAGCGTATGCCGGACAGGAGACTACGAGCAGTACTTC.